Here is one TCR beta chain with its context. Generated by immunoSEQ multiplex PCR, the TCRdb table keeps only in-frame clones and is missing some. The repertoire holds around 65,000 clones, with approximately 93% as singletons. The data derive from a study of OX40 agonist ivuxolimab in advanced cancers. Study-level background: Ivuxolimab, an antibody that agonizes OX40 (CD134), was administered to the patients. At 75% to 90% male, the cohort had a mean age of approximately 60 years, ranging from roughly 20 to 85.

Systemic immunosuppression or autoimmune disease history was grounds to exclude patients. Trimming took 6 bases from V and 7 from J; bases not matched to a gene: 8. The length of the CDR3 is 14 residues. CDR1 is LNHDA and CDR2 is SQIVND in the germline V gene (reference sequence). This clonotype was obtained from an adult with an advanced solid tumor such as melanoma, head and neck, liver or kidney cancer. Sequencing was performed on CD4+ or CD8+ T cells sorted from blood, taken in a trial of the OX40 agonist ivuxolimab. This rearrangement joins TRBV19 to TRBJ2-3, with 9 bases lining up with TRBD2. This chain's CDR3 is CASSSSGNGNTQYF. The CDR3 DNA is TGTGCCAGTAGCTCTAGCGGGAATGGAAATACGCAGTATTTT. Drawing the rest from reference TRBV19 and TRBJ2-3, the complete variable domain is DGGITQSPKYLFRKEGQNVTLSCEQNLNHDAMYWYRQDPGQGLRLIYYSQIVNDFQKGDIAEGYSVSREKKESFPLTVTSAQKNPTAFYLCASSSSGNGNTQYFGPGTRLTVL.